This TCR beta chain was observed in a study of cytomegalovirus exposure and HLA in healthy donors. 13 Jbeta primers and 60 Vbeta primers were used for the PCR. How the authors handled the data: In a later analysis, the count reached 80 million or so unique TCR beta chains, with approximately 11 million shared. Data came from immunoSEQ multiplex PCR; TCRdb stores just in-frame clones and leaves some out. The V and J calls and clone size come from that table; D and trimming were worked out from the DNA. The repertoire has approximately 140,000 clones, roughly three fifths of them found once; the top ten carry 5.5% to 7%. As for this clone: The same CDR3 arises from other DNA sequences in this sample as well.

CDR1 and CDR2 from the germline V gene are MNHEY and SMNVEV (reference sequence). This CDR3 spans 14 amino acids. V was clipped by 9 bases and J by 3 bases; unmatched bases: 10. This chain connects TRBV27 to TRBJ2-7; TRBD1 matches 8 bases. The sequencing sample was made of PBMCs. The sequence was collected from an older woman in good health and CMV-seronegative. CDR3 residues: CASSTQGAGYEQYF. The CDR3, as DNA: TGTGCCAGTAGCACTCAGGGGGCGGGCTACGAGCAGTACTTC.